The rows below give T cell receptor beta chains drawn from one sample of a study of T cells in localized non-small cell lung cancer. The table came from immunoSEQ multiplex PCR; TCRdb's copy has only in-frame clones and leaves some out. Counted here are around 45,000 clones, around 83% occurring once; the ten biggest clones make up 2.5%. Sample: PBMCs, taken before any cancer treatment. Receptors were obtained from a man aged 40 to 70 with stage II lung adenocarcinoma. The CDR3 runs from the conserved cysteine through the conserved F or W. D genes are given only for firm matches. A row's size may be missing; if present it is once, few, many or a size class.

TRBV5-4,-,TRBJ2-5,15,-,TGTGCCAGCAGCTTGGATGCGGGGCCGGGGGAGACCCAGTACTTC,CASSLDAGPGETQYF
TRBV7-8,-,TRBJ1-1,16,TRBD1,TGTGCCAGCAGCCCACAGGGGGCCTCAGCCCTCGAAGAAGCTTTCTTT,CASSPQGASALEEAFF
TRBV4-2,-,TRBJ2-4,17,TRBD1,TGTGCCAGCAGCCAAGATAGGGGCAGGGGGCTAGAAAACATTCAGTACTTC,CASSQDRGRGLENIQYF
TRBV5-4,-,TRBJ1-3,15,-,TGTGCCAGCAGCTTGGACTGGGTTTCTGGAAACACCATATATTTT,CASSLDWVSGNTIYF
TRBV4-1,-,TRBJ2-2,17,TRBD1,TGCGCCAGCAGCCAAGAGGGACAGGGTGCTAGCACCGGGGAGCTGTTTTTT,CASSQEGQGASTGELFF
TRBV19,once,TRBJ1-6,14,TRBD1,TGTGCCAGTAGTATAGGGGACAGTAATTCACCCCTCCACTTT,CASSIGDSNSPLHF
TRBV9,-,TRBJ1-3,16,TRBD1,TGTGCCAGCAGCACCGGGACAGGTGGCTCTGGAAACACCATATATTTT,CASSTGTGGSGNTIYF
TRBV2,few,TRBJ1-1,13,-,TGTGCCAGCAGTGACAGGGTAGGAGCTGAAGCTTTCTTT,CASSDRVGAEAFF
TRBV5-6,-,TRBJ1-6,15,-,TGTGCCAGCAGCTTGGGGACAGCTTTTAATTCACCCCTCCACTTT,CASSLGTAFNSPLHF
TRBV30,-,TRBJ1-5,14,TRBD1,TGTGCCTGGAGTGCCGGACAGGTTAAGCAGCCCCAGCATTTT,CAWSAGQVKQPQHF
TRBV5-6,-,TRBJ1-5,14,-,TGTGCCAGCAGCTTGAGTCCCTCCAATCAGCCCCAGCATTTT,CASSLSPSNQPQHF
TRBV5-1,once,TRBJ1-1,13,-,TGCGCCAGCAGCTTCGACCAGGACACTGAAGCTTTCTTT,CASSFDQDTEAFF
TRBV6-6,-,TRBJ1-1,13,-,TGTGCCAGCAGTTACTCGGGGGTCTCTGAAGCTTTCTTT,CASSYSGVSEAFF
TRBV6-6,-,TRBJ2-2,14,TRBD1,TGTGCCAGCAGTCGGACAGGGGGCTTCGTGGAGCTGTTTTTT,CASSRTGGFVELFF
TRBV18,-,TRBJ1-2,15,TRBD1,TGTGCCAGCTCACCCTCCGGGACAGGTGCTTTAGGCTACACCTTC,CASSPSGTGALGYTF
TRBV7-8,-,TRBJ2-5,15,-,TGTGCCAGCAGCTCCGCGGGACGGGATCAAGAGACCCAGTACTTC,CASSSAGRDQETQYF
TRBV2,few,TRBJ2-2,17,TRBD2,TGTGCCAGCAGTGATGTGGGGGGGACGGGAAGCACCGGGGAGCTGTTTTTT,CASSDVGGTGSTGELFF
TRBV7-3,-,TRBJ2-5,15,TRBD1,TGTGCCAGCAGCCCGAACAGGGGAGTGAAGGAGACCCAGTACTTC,CASSPNRGVKETQYF
TRBV30,few,TRBJ2-5,14,-,TGTGCCTGGAGTGGGGGTAGGAGACAAGAGACCCAGTACTTC,CAWSGGRRQETQYF
TRBV30,-,TRBJ1-2,14,-,TGTGCCTGGAGTCCCTCCCCGGAGAGGTATGGCTACACCTTC,CAWSPSPERYGYTF
TRBV27,-,TRBJ1-6,13,-,TGTGCCAGCAGGGGAGGACCGAATTCACCCCTCCACTTT,CASRGGPNSPLHF
TRBV19,-,TRBJ2-1,14,-,TGTGCCAGTAGTGTTCAGGGCACCTACAATGAGCAGTTCTTC,CASSVQGTYNEQFF
TRBV7-2,-,TRBJ2-5,13,-,TGTGCCAGCGGGGTGCGAGGGGGAGAGACCCAGTACTTC,CASGVRGGETQYF
TRBV15,-,TRBJ2-3,13,-,TGTGCCACCGGGCTGACTAGCACAGATACGCAGTATTTT,CATGLTSTDTQYF
TRBV5-1,-,TRBJ1-1,13,-,TGCGCCAGCAGCTCCCAGGTGAACACTGAAGCTTTCTTT,CASSSQVNTEAFF
TRBV14,-,TRBJ2-2,15,TRBD1,TGTGCCAGCAGCCCCGGACAGGGGGGAGCCGGGGAGCTGTTTTTT,CASSPGQGGAGELFF
TRBV2,-,TRBJ2-5,15,-,TGTGCCAGCAGAAGTGGTAGGGGTTACCAAGAGACCCAGTACTTC,CASRSGRGYQETQYF
TRBV27,-,TRBJ2-7,12,-,TGTGCCACTCGAGGAGCTTCCTACGAGCAGTACTTC,CATRGASYEQYF
TRBV18,few,TRBJ2-5,14,TRBD1,TGTGCCAGCTCACCACGACAGGGGGATGAGACCCAGTACTTC,CASSPRQGDETQYF
TRBV7-8,-,TRBJ1-2,16,-,TGTGCCAGCAGCCCATCCTCATGGGGAGTTAACTATGGCTACACCTTC,CASSPSSWGVNYGYTF
TRBV15,once,TRBJ2-1,14,-,TGTGCCACCAGCAGAGATACTAGCAGCAATGAGCAGTTCTTC,CATSRDTSSNEQFF
TRBV7-8,-,TRBJ2-3,19,TRBD1,TGTGCCAGCAGCCTGTTCGGGACAGGACTTACCCTTGGGGCAGATACGCAGTATTTT,CASSLFGTGLTLGADTQYF
TRBV6-1,-,TRBJ2-1,15,TRBD1,TGTGCCAGCAAAATTCAACAGGGGATTGACAATGAGCAGTTCTTC,CASKIQQGIDNEQFF
TRBV5-4,once,TRBJ2-5,15,TRBD1,TGTGCCAGCAGCCCGCGACAGGGGACTGGGGAGACCCAGTACTTC,CASSPRQGTGETQYF
TRBV9,-,TRBJ2-5,18,TRBD1,TGTGCCAGCAGCGGCGGCCGAGACAACAGGGGGAGACAAGAGACCCAGTACTTC,CASSGGRDNRGRQETQYF
TRBV9,-,TRBJ1-1,16,TRBD1,TGTGCCAGCAGCGTAGATACAGGGGGCCTGAACACTGAAGCTTTCTTT,CASSVDTGGLNTEAFF